The 18 T cell receptor beta chains reported below all come from one sample, sequenced in a study of T cells in Graves' hyperthyroidism and ophthalmopathy. Researchers took RNA transcripts and amplified the TCR beta CDR3 regions from them. Researchers ran a first-round RT-PCR on the TCR CDR3 using the HTBI primer set. MiXCR, applied by TCRdb to the multiplex PCR reads, yields one record per CDR3 protein. This table holds nearly 600,000 distinct CDR3 sequences, approximately 15% found once. Sequencing was performed on blood. The receptors derive from a woman in her 30s with Graves' hyperthyroidism that later progressed to Graves' ophthalmopathy.

CDR3 region: CASSRGEEPTDTQYF. The CDR3 nucleotides read TGTGCCAGCAGCCGAGGGGAGGAGCCCACAGATACGCAGTATTTT. J is TRBJ2-3 and V is TRBV9; perhaps TRBD2 as D (6 bases). The length of the CDR3 is 15 residues. The germline gives CDR1 SGDLS, CDR2 YYNGEE. The V end lost 4 bases, the J end lost 2 bases, and 14 bases lay between the germline ends.

This clonotype appeared once. J is TRBJ1-2 and V is TRBV10-3; 10 bases map to TRBD1. Germline CDR1 reads ENHRY; CDR2 reads SYGVKD. The CDR3 is 14 residues long. J gave up 8 bases and V 6 bases, and 9 bases lay outside the gene matches. The CDR3 spells CAIRTGTGEKGYTF. For the CDR3, the DNA is TGTGCCATCAGGACCGGGACAGGGGAAAAGGGCTACACCTTC.

This clonotype was counted many times. V and J are TRBV20-1 and TRBJ1-3; no clear D. Trimming pared 3 bases from V and 0 bases from J, leaving 6 bases between. The germline V gene encodes CDR1 DFQATT and CDR2 SNEGSKA (reference sequence). CDR3 size: 13 residues. CDR3: CSARQNSGNTIYF. CDR3 bases: TGCAGTGCTAGGCAGAACTCTGGAAACACCATATATTTT.

This clonotype has a count of ten or more. The chain combines TRBV12-3 or TRBV12-4 with TRBJ2-2, with no clear D. V was pared by 5 bases and J by 4 bases, with 8 bases between. The CDR3 consists of 13 residues. The CDR3 here is CASSNGPTGELFF. CDR3 sequence (DNA): TGTGCCAGCAGTAACGGCCCCACCGGGGAGCTGTTTTTT.

This clonotype was seen a handful of times. This chain connects TRBV27 to TRBJ1-5, with 7 positions matching TRBD1. The V gene's germline CDR1 is MNHEY and CDR2 SMNVEV (reference sequence). The CDR3 is 15 residues long. The V gene end was trimmed by 5 bases and the J gene end by 4 bases; junction bases not matched to a gene: 8. The CDR3: CASSPRDSVNQPQHF. CDR3 sequence (DNA): TGTGCCAGCAGTCCCCGGGACAGCGTTAATCAGCCCCAGCATTTT.

The table lists this clonotype with a count of one. As the CDR3 is not closed by the conserved phenylalanine or tryptophan, this likely results from a read error. The genes are TRBV19 and TRBJ2-1; D possibly matches TRBD1 or TRBD2 (5 bases each). Germline CDR1 and CDR2: LNHDA and SQIVND (reference sequence). This CDR3 region has 13 residues. V lost 11 bases and J lost 6, with 17 bases in between. CDR3 sequence reads: CASGTGLFNEQFL. CDR3 in DNA: TGTGCCTCCGGGACGGGTTTGTTCAATGAGCAGTTCCTC.

In this sample, this clonotype turned up a few times. The chain couples TRBV30 to TRBJ1-6; tentatively, D is TRBD1 (5 bases). Trimming cost V 0 bases and J 6 bases, with 9 bases left between them. Germline CDR1 reads GTSNPN; CDR2 reads SVGIG (reference sequence). CDR3 length: 14 amino acids. CDR3 in amino acids: CAWSVGVSNSPLHF. CDR3 in DNA: TGTGCCTGGAGTGTAGGGGTATCTAATTCACCCCTCCACTTT.

This clonotype was found a few times. At one boundary the junction diverges from the germline segment, which might be a read error. The genes are TRBV12-3 or TRBV12-4 and TRBJ1-3; D might be TRBD1 (6 bases). The CDR3 consists of 17 residues. CDR3 in DNA: TGTGCCAGCAGTTACAGGGCCCCTAACTTCTCTGGAAACACCACATATTTT. It encodes CASSYRAPNFSGNTTYF.

This clonotype was picked up a small number of times. The V call is TRBV3-1, the J call TRBJ2-5; D might be TRBD2 (6 bases). The CDR3 sequence is 15 residues long. V was trimmed by 5 bases and J by 2 bases, leaving 15 bases between them. Per the germline V gene, CDR1 is LGHDT and CDR2 is YNNKEL (reference sequence). The CDR3, as DNA: TGTGCCAGCAGCTCCCTTCTAGCGAGTCAAGAGACCCAGTACTTC. Amino acids: CASSSLLASQETQYF.

This rearrangement joins TRBV19 to TRBJ1-1; 7 nucleotides match TRBD1. CDR1 is LNHDA, CDR2 SQIVND, per germline (reference sequence). V lost 2 bases, J lost 0 bases, and 3 bases stayed unmatched. This CDR3 contains 15 residues. The CDR3 nucleotides are TGTGCCAGTAGTATACAGGGGGGAATGAACACTGAAGCTTTCTTT. This encodes CASSIQGGMNTEAFF.

This clonotype showed up just a few times. The genes are TRBV20-1 and TRBJ2-1; TRBD2 matches 8 bases. CDR3 size: 15 residues. Germline trimming cut 3 bases from V and 7 bases from J; bases unmatched to any gene: 11. Per the germline V gene, CDR1 is DFQATT and CDR2 is SNEGSKA (reference sequence). The CDR3: CSARDGRAGENEQFF. CDR3 in DNA: TGCAGTGCTAGGGACGGGAGGGCGGGAGAGAATGAGCAGTTCTTC.

This clonotype occurred many times. This sequence joins TRBV18 and TRBJ2-5; 8 bases map to TRBD2. Germline V gene sequence: CDR1 KGHSH, CDR2 LQKENI. V lost 4 bases, J lost 1 base, and 8 bases stayed unmatched. The CDR3 totals 16 residues. The CDR3 here is CASSRTTSALQETQYF. In nucleotides, the CDR3 is TGTGCCAGCTCACGGACGACTAGCGCACTCCAAGAGACCCAGTACTTC.

This clonotype has only a few counts. This chain connects TRBV15 to TRBJ1-1; D is possibly TRBD1 (5 bases). The germline CDR1 and CDR2 sequences are LNHNV and YYDKDF (reference sequence). The V end lost 7 bases, the J end lost 1 base, and 13 bases lay between the germline ends. This CDR3 has 14 residues. CDR3 DNA: TGTGCCACCAACTCGGGACCGAAGAACACTGAAGCTTTCTTT. Translating it yields CATNSGPKNTEAFF.

Ten or more counts support this clonotype. The chain links TRBV12-5 to TRBJ2-6; no clear D gene. Germline V lookup: CDR1 LGHNT, CDR2 FRNRAP. This CDR3 contains 15 residues. Trimming pared 6 bases from V and 0 bases from J, leaving 9 bases between. CDR3 loop: CASGSTASGANVLTF. The CDR3 DNA sequence: TGTGCTAGTGGCTCTACAGCCTCTGGGGCCAACGTCCTGACTTTC.

This clonotype was observed a few times. DNA of the CDR3: TGTGCCAGCAGCGTAGGTCCAGACTCACCCCTCCACTTT. Translating it yields CASSVGPDSPLHF. The chain combines TRBV9 with TRBJ1-6, with D hard to call. Trimming pared 0 bases from V and 10 bases from J, leaving 8 bases between. Germline lookup yields CDR1 SGDLS and CDR2 YYNGEE. The CDR3 sequence is 13 residues long. The full variable domain, in which reference TRBV9 and TRBJ1-6 provide the parts outside the CDR3, is DSGVTQTPKHLITATGQRVTLRCSPRSGDLSVYWYQQSLDQGLQFLIQYYNGEERAKGNILERFSAQQFPDLHSELNLSSLELGDSALYFCASSVGPDSPLHFGNGTRLTVT.

In regard to this clonotype: Just one base apart from a much larger clone, this may be a read error. This chain links TRBV28 with TRBJ2-7; TRBD1 aligns across 7 bases. Per the germline V gene, CDR1 is MDHEN and CDR2 is SYDVKM. The CDR3 consists of 15 residues. DNA for the CDR3: TGTGCCAGCAGTTTGTTCGACAGGGCTACCTACGAGCAGTGCTTC. Its protein is CASSLFDRATYEQCF.

In its sample, this clonotype was seen many times. The V and J genes are TRBV12-3 or TRBV12-4 and TRBJ2-1; possibly TRBD1 for D (6 bases). This CDR3 has 15 residues. V was shortened by 5 bases and J by 10 bases, with 21 bases between the two germline ends. CDR3 DNA sequence: TGTGCCAGCAGTCCTCGAAGGGGGTTGATTAGCGAGCAGTTCTTC. It encodes CASSPRRGLISEQFF.

In this sample, this clonotype turned up many times. The chain employs TRBV11-2 and TRBJ1-3, with D uncertain. The CDR3 is made up of 15 amino acids. V lost 2 bases and J 0 bases, leaving 8 bases between the germline ends. Per the germline V gene, CDR1 is SGHAT and CDR2 is FQNNGV. DNA for the CDR3: TGTGCCAGCAGCTTACCGGCATCCTCTGGAAACACCATATATTTT. Translating gives CASSLPASSGNTIYF.